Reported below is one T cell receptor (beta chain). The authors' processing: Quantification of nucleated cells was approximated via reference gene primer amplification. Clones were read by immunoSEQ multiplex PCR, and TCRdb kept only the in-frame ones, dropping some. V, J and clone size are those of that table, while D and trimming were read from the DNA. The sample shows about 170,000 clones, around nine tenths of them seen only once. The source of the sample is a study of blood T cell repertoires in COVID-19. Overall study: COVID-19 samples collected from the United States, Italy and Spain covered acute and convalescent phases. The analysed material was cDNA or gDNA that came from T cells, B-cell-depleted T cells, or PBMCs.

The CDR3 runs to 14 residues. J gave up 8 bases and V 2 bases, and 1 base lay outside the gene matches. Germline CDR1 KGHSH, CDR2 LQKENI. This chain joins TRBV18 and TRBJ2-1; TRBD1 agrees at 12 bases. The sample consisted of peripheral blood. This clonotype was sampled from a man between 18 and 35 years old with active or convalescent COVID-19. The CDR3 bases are TGTGCCAGCTCACCAGGGACAGGGGGCTATGAGCAGTTCTTC. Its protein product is CASSPGTGGYEQFF.